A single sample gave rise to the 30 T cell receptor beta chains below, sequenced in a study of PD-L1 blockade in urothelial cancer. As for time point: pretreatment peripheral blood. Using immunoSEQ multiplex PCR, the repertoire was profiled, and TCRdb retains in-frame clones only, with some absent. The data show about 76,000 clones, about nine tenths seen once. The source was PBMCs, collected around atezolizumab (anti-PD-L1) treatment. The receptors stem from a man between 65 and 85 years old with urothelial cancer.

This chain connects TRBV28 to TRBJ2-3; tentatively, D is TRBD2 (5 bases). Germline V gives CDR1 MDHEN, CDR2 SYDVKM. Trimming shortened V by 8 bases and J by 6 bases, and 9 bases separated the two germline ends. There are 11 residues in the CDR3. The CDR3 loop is CASQERDTQYF. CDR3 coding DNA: TGTGCCAGCCAAGAGCGGGATACGCAGTATTTT.

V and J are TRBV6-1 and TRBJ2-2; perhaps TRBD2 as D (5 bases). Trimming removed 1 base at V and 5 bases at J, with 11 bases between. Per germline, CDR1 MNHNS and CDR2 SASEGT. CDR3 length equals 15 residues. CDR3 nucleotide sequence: TGTGCCAGCAGTGAAGGCTCTAGCCGAACCGGGGAGCTGTTTTTT. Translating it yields CASSEGSSRTGELFF.

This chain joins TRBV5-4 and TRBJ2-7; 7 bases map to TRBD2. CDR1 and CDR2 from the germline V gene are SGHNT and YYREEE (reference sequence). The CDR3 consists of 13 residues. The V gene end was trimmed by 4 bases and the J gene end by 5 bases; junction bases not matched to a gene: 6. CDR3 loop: CASSRTSKDEQYF. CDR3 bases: TGTGCCAGCAGCCGGACTAGTAAAGACGAGCAGTACTTC.

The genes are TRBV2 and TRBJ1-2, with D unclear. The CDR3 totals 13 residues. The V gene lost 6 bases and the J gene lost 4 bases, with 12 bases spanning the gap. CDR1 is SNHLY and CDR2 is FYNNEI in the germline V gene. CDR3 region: CASSLKNSYGYTF. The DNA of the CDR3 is TGTGCCAGCAGCCTAAAGAACAGCTATGGCTACACCTTC.

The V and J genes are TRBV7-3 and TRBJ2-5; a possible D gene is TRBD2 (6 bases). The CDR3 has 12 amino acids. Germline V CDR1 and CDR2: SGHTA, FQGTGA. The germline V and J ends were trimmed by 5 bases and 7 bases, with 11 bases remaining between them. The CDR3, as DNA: TGTGCCAGCAGCCAATACGGGGGGACCCAGTACTTC. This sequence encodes CASSQYGGTQYF.

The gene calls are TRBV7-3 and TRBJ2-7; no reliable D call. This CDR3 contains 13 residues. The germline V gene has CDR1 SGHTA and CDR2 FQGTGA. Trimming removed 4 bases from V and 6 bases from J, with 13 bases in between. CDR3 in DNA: TGTGCCAGCAGCTCCCCCCCGGTTGGCGAGCAGTACTTC. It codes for CASSSPPVGEQYF.

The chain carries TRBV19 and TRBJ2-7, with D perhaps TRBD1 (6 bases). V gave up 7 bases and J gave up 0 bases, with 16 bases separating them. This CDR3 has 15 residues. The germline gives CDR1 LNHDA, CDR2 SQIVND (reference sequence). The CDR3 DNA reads TGTGCCAGTAAGTCCTTGACAGGAACCTCCTACGAGCAGTACTTC. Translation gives CASKSLTGTSYEQYF.

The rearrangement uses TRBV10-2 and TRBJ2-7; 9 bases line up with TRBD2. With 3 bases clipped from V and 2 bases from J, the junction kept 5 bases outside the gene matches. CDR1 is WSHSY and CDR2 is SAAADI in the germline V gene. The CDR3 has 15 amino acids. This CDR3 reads CASSELAGGPYEQYF. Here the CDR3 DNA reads TGCGCCAGCAGTGAACTTGCGGGAGGGCCCTACGAGCAGTACTTC.

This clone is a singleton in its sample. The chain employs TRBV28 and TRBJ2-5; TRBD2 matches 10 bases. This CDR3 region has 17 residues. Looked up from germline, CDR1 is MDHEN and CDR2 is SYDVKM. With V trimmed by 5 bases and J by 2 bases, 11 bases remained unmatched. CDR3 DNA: TGTGCCAGCAGTCCAATTCCGACTAGCGGGCTACAAGAGACCCAGTACTTC. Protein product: CASSPIPTSGLQETQYF.

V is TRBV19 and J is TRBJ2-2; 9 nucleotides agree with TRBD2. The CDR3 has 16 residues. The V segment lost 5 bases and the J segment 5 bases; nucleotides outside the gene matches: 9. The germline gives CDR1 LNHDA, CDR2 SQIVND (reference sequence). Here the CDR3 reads CASSRIGTSLTGELFF. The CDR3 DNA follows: TGTGCCAGTAGTCGAATCGGGACTAGCTTAACCGGGGAGCTGTTTTTT. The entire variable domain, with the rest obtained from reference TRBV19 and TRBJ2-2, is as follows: DGGITQSPKYLFRKEGQNVTLSCEQNLNHDAMYWYRQDPGQGLRLIYYSQIVNDFQKGDIAEGYSVSREKKESFPLTVTSAQKNPTAFYLCASSRIGTSLTGELFFGEGSRLTVL.

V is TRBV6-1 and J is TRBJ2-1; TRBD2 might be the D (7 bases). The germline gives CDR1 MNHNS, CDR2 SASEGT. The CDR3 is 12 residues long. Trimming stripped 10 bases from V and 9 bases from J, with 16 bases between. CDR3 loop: CAIKRGGSEQFF. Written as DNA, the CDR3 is TGTGCCATCAAGAGGGGGGGTAGTGAGCAGTTCTTC.

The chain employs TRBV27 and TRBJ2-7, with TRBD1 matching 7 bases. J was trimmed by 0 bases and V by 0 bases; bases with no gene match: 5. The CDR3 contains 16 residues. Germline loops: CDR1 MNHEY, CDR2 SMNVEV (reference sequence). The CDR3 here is CASSLSGTVSSYEQYF. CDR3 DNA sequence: TGTGCCAGCAGTTTATCGGGGACAGTGAGCTCCTACGAGCAGTACTTC.

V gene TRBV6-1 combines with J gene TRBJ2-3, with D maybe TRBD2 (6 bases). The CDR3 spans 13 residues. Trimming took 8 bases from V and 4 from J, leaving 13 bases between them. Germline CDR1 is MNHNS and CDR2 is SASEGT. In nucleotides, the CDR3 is TGTGCCAGCCGAACATCGGGGGCAGATACGCAGTATTTT. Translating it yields CASRTSGADTQYF.

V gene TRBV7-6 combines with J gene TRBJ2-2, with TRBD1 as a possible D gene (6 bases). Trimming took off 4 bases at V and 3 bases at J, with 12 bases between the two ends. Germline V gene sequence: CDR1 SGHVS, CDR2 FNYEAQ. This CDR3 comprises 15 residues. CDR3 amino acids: CASSSQGLHTGELFF. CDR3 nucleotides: TGTGCCAGCAGCTCACAGGGTTTACACACCGGGGAGCTGTTTTTT.

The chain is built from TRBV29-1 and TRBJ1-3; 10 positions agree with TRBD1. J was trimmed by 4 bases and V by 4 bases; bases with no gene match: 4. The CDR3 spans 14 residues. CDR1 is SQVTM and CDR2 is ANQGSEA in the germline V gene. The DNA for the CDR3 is TGCAGCGTTGCCGGGACAGGGGTCGGAAACACCATATATTTT. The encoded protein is CSVAGTGVGNTIYF.

The DNA of the CDR3 is TGTGCCAGTAGTATCGAACAGGGGGCGCGGACTGAAGCTTTCTTT. Protein: CASSIEQGARTEAFF. The J gene is TRBJ1-1, the V gene TRBV19, with 9 bases aligning to TRBD1. The CDR3 extends over 15 amino acids. Germline assignment: CDR1 LNHDA and CDR2 SQIVND (reference sequence). J gave up 5 bases and V 3 bases, and 7 bases lay outside the gene matches.

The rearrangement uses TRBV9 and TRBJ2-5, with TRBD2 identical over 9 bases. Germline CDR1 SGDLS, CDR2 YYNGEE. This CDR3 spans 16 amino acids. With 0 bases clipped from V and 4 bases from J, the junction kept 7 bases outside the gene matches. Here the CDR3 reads CASSVDPGLAIETQYF. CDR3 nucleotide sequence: TGTGCCAGCAGCGTAGACCCGGGACTAGCAATAGAGACCCAGTACTTC. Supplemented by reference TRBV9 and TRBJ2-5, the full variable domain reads DSGVTQTPKHLITATGQRVTLRCSPRSGDLSVYWYQQSLDQGLQFLIQYYNGEERAKGNILERFSAQQFPDLHSELNLSSLELGDSALYFCASSVDPGLAIETQYFGPGTRLLVL.

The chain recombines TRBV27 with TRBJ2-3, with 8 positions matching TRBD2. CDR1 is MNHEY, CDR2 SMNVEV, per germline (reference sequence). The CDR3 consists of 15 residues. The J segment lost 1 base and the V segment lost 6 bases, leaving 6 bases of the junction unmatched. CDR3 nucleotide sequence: TGTGCCAGCAGCAAAAGCGGGAGTGGCACAGATACGCAGTATTTT. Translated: CASSKSGSGTDTQYF.

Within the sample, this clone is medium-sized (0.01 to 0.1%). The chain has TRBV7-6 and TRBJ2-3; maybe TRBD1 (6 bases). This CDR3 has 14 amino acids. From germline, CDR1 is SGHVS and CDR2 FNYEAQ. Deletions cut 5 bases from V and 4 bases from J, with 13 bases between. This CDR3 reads CASSTQGGADTQYF. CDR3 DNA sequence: TGTGCCAGCAGCACTCAAGGGGGTGCAGATACGCAGTATTTT. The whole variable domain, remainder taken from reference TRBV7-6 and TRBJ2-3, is GAGVSQSPRYKVTKRGQDVALRCDPISGHVSLYWYRQALGQGPEFLTYFNYEAQQDKSGLPNDRFSAERPEGSISTLTIQRTEQRDSAMYRCASSTQGGADTQYFGPGTRLTVL.

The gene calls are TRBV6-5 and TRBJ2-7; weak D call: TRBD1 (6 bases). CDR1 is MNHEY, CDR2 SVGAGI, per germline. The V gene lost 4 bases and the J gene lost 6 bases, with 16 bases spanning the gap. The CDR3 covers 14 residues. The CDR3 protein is CASSWVTGSGEQYF. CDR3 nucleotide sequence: TGTGCCAGCAGTTGGGTCACAGGGTCGGGCGAGCAGTACTTC.

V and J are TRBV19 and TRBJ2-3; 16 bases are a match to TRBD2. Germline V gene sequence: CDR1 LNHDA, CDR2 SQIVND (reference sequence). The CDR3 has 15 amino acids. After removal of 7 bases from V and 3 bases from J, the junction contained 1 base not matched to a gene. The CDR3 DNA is TGTGCCAGTATGGGACTAGCGGGAGGGACAGATACGCAGTATTTT. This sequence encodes CASMGLAGGTDTQYF. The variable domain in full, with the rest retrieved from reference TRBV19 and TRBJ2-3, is DGGITQSPKYLFRKEGQNVTLSCEQNLNHDAMYWYRQDPGQGLRLIYYSQIVNDFQKGDIAEGYSVSREKKESFPLTVTSAQKNPTAFYLCASMGLAGGTDTQYFGPGTRLTVL.

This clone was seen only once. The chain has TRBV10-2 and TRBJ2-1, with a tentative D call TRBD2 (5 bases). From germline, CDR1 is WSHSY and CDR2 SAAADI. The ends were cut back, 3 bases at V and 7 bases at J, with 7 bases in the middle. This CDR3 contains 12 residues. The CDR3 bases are TGCGCCAGCAGTGAAAGAGGGAATGAGCAGTTCTTC. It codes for CASSERGNEQFF.

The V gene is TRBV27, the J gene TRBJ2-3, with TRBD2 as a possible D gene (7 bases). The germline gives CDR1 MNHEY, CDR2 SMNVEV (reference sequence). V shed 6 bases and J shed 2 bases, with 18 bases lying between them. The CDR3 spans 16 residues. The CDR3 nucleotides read TGTGCCAGCAGCCAGGGGAGGGCCCAATACACAGATACGCAGTATTTT. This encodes CASSQGRAQYTDTQYF.

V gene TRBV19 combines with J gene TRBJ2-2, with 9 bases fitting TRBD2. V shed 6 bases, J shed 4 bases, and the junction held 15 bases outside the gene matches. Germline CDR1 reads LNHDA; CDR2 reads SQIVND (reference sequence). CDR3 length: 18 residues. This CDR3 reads CASSRSGGGLAVTGELFF. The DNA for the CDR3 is TGTGCCAGTAGCCGAAGTGGGGGGGGACTAGCAGTCACCGGGGAGCTGTTTTTT.

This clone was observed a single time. CDR3 amino acids: CASSLGLTSSYEQYF. In nucleotides, the CDR3 is TGTGCCAGCAGTCTCGGACTCACAAGCTCCTACGAGCAGTACTTC. The chain links TRBV6-5 to TRBJ2-7; TRBD2 is a possible D gene (5 bases). The CDR3 length is 15 residues. From germline, CDR1 is MNHEY and CDR2 SVGAGI. V was shortened by 5 bases and J by 0 bases, with 14 bases between the two germline ends.

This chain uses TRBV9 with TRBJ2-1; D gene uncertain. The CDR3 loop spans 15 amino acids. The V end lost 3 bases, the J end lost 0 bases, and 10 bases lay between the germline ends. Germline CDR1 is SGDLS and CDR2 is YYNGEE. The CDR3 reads CASSAHLLSYNEQFF. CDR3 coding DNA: TGTGCCAGCAGCGCGCACCTACTCTCCTACAATGAGCAGTTCTTC.

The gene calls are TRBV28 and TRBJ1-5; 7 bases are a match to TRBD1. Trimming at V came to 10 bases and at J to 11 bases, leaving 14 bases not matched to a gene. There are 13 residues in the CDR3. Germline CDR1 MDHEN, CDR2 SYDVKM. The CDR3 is CATKRQGQVAQHF. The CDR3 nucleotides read TGTGCCACTAAAAGACAGGGACAAGTGGCCCAGCATTTT. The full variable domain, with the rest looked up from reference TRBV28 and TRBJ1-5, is DVKVTQSSRYLVKRTGEKVFLECVQDMDHENMFWYRQDPGLGLRLIYFSYDVKMKEKGDIPEGYSVSREKKERFSLILESASTNQTSMYLCATKRQGQVAQHFGDGTRLSIL.

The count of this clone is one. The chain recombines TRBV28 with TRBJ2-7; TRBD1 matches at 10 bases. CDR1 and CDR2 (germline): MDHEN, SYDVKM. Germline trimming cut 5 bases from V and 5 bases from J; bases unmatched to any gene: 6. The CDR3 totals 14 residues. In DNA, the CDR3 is TGTGCCAGCAGTCTGGGACAGGGGTTCAACGAGCAGTACTTC. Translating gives CASSLGQGFNEQYF.

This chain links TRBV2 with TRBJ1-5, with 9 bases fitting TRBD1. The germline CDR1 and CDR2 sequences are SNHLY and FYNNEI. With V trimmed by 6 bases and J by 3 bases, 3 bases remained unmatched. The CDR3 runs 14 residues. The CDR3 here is CASRDRGPNQPQHF. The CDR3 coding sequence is TGTGCCAGCAGGGACAGGGGACCCAATCAGCCCCAGCATTTT.

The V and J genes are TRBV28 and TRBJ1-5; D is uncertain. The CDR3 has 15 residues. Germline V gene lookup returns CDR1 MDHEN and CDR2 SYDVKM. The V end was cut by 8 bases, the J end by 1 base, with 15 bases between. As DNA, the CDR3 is TGTGCCAGCCGGATACCGGGAGGGAGCAATCAGCCCCAGCATTTT. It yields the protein CASRIPGGSNQPQHF.